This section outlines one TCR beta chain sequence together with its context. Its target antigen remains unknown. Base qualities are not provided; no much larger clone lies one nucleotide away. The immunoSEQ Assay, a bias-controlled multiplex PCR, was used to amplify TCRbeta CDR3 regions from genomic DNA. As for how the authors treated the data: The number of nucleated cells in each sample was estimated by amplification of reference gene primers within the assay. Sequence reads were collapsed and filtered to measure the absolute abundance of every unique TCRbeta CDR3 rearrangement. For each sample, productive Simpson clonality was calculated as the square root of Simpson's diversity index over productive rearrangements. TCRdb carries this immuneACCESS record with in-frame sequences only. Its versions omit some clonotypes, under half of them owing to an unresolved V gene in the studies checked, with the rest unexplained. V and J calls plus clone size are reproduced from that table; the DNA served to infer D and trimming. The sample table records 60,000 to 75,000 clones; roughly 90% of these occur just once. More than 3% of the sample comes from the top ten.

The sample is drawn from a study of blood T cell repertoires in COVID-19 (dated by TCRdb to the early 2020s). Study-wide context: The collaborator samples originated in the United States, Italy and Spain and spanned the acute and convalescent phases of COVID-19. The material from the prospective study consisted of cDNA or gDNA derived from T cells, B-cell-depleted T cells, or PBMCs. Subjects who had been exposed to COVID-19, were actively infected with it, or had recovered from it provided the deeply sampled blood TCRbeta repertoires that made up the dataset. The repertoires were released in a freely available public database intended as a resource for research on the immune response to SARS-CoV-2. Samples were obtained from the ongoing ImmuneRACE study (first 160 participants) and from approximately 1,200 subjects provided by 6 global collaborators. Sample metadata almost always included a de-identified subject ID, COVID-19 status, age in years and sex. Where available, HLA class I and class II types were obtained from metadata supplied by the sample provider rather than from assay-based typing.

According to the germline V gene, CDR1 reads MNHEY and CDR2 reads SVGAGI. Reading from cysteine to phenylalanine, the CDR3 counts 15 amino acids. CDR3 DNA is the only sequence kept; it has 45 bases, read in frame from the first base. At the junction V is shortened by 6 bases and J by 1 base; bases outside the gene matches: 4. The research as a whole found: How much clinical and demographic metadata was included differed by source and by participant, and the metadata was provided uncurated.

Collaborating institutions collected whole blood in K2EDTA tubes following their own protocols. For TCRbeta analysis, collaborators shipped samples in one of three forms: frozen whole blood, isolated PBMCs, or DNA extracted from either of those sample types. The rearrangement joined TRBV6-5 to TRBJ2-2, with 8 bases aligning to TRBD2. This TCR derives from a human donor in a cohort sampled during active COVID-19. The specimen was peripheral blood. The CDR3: CASRGTRGNTGELFF. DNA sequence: TGTGCCAGCAGGGGGACTAGGGGGAACACCGGGGAGCTGTTTTTT.